What follows are 28 T cell receptor beta chains derived from one specimen sequenced in a study of cytomegalovirus exposure and HLA in healthy donors. Primers for the PCR totalled 60 Vbeta and 13 Jbeta. TCRdb's table, derived via immunoSEQ multiplex PCR, lists solely in-frame clones and lacks some. The repertoire holds 150,000 or so clones, roughly 80% seen once, with around 0.8% in the top ten. Sequenced: PBMCs. The source is a woman between 18 and 29 years old in good health and CMV-seronegative.

This clone was counted only a few times. CDR3 in DNA: TGTGCCAGTAGTATCTGGGACAGACTCCCCCGGGGCACTAATGAAAAACTGTTTTTT. Translated: CASSIWDRLPRGTNEKLFF. V gene TRBV19 combines with J gene TRBJ1-4; 7 bases align to TRBD1. J was trimmed by 2 bases and V by 3 bases; bases with no gene match: 15. From germline, CDR1 is LNHDA and CDR2 SQIVND (reference sequence). This CDR3 has 19 residues.

V usage is TRBV4-3 and J usage is TRBJ2-3, with 8 bases matching TRBD2. Trimming cost V 0 bases and J 5 bases; bases outside gene matches: 4. Looked up from germline, CDR1 is LGHNA and CDR2 is YSLEER. The CDR3 is 15 residues long. CDR3 bases: TGCGCCAGCAGCCAAGAGTCCGGGAGGGGAGATACGCAGTATTTT. Its translation: CASSQESGRGDTQYF.

V gene TRBV19 combines with J gene TRBJ2-5, with 9 positions matching TRBD1. The DNA end is more similar to TRBJ2-7, so the J call may be wrong. Germline assignment: CDR1 LNHDA and CDR2 SQIVND (reference sequence). There are 15 residues in the CDR3. This CDR3 reads CASSVGQGSSYEQYF. The CDR3 region has the DNA TGTGCCAGTAGCGTCGGACAGGGGTCCTCCTACGAGCAGTACTTC.

On this clone itself: The same CDR3 can be traced to other DNA sequences in this sample. The genes are TRBV25-1 and TRBJ2-7, with unresolved D. CDR3 size: 11 residues. From germline, CDR1 is MGHDK and CDR2 SYGVNS. The V end was cut by 1 base, the J end by 4 bases, with 2 bases between. CDR3 residues: CASSESYEQYF. CDR3 DNA: TGTGCCAGCAGTGAATCGTACGAGCAGTACTTC.

The sample holds a few counts of this clone. V and J are TRBV6-1 and TRBJ2-1, with 11 bases aligning to TRBD2. The J segment lost 6 bases and the V segment lost 3 bases, leaving 10 bases of the junction unmatched. The V gene's germline CDR1 is MNHNS and CDR2 SASEGT. The CDR3 spans 17 residues. CDR3: CASSEALLAGGPNEQFF. As DNA, the CDR3 is TGTGCCAGCAGTGAGGCCCTCCTAGCGGGAGGCCCCAATGAGCAGTTCTTC.

The chain couples TRBV18 to TRBJ2-6, with D unclear. The CDR3 consists of 15 residues. V dropped 6 bases and J dropped 2 bases, with 11 bases sitting between them. Germline loops: CDR1 KGHSH, CDR2 LQKENI. The CDR3 DNA follows: TGTGCCAGCTCTAGTAGCCCCACTGGGGCCAACGTCCTGACTTTC. This sequence encodes CASSSSPTGANVLTF. The entire variable domain, with the rest obtained from reference TRBV18 and TRBJ2-6, is as follows: NAGVMQNPRHLVRRRGQEARLRCSPMKGHSHVYWYRQLPEEGLKFMVYLQKENIIDESGMPKERFSAEFPKEGPSILRIQQVVRGDSAAYFCASSSSPTGANVLTFGAGSRLTVL.

The CDR3 region is CASQRVGGSYNEQFF. CDR3 DNA: TGCGCCAGCCAACGAGTCGGGGGGTCCTACAATGAGCAGTTCTTC. The genes are TRBV5-1 and TRBJ2-1; 7 bases match TRBD2. This CDR3 region has 15 residues. Germline V CDR1 and CDR2: SGHRS, YFSETQ. V shed 7 bases, J shed 1 base, and the junction held 8 bases outside the gene matches.

V is TRBV30 and J is TRBJ2-2; D gene uncertain. The germline V gene has CDR1 GTSNPN and CDR2 SVGIG (reference sequence). The CDR3 consists of 11 residues. V was shortened by 3 bases and J by 7 bases, with 6 bases between the two germline ends. As DNA, the CDR3 is TGTGCCTGGAGCGTCGGCGGGGAGCTGTTTTTT. This encodes CAWSVGGELFF. Drawing the rest from reference TRBV30 and TRBJ2-2, the complete variable domain is SQTIHQWPATLVQPVGSPLSLECTVEGTSNPNLYWYRQAAGRGLQLLFYSVGIGQISSEVPQNLSASRPQDRQFILSSKKLLLSDSGFYLCAWSVGGELFFGEGSRLTVL.

V and J are TRBV6-5 and TRBJ2-1, with D possibly being TRBD2 (5 bases). This CDR3 has 13 amino acids. V lost 3 bases to trimming and J lost 7 bases, with 10 bases between them. Germline values: CDR1 MNHEY, CDR2 SVGAGI. CDR3 coding DNA: TGTGCCAGCAGTTATCGGGGTTATAATGAGCAGTTCTTC. Encoded protein: CASSYRGYNEQFF.

This chain connects TRBV18 to TRBJ1-2; tentative D call: TRBD1 (6 bases). This CDR3 region has 16 residues. Germline CDR1 KGHSH, CDR2 LQKENI. V lost 5 bases and J lost 2, with 18 bases in between. In DNA form, the CDR3 reads TGTGCCAGCTCAACCAGCGGACAGCAGGGGAACTATGGCTACACCTTC. It yields the protein CASSTSGQQGNYGYTF.

The rearrangement links TRBV7-8 to TRBJ2-5, with a weak D call TRBD1 (6 bases). Near its end, the DNA agrees better with TRBJ2-7, so the J call may be wrong. CDR1 is SGHVS and CDR2 is FQNEAQ in the germline V gene. The CDR3 runs to 14 residues. CDR3 nucleotide sequence: TGTGCCAGCAGCTTAGCGGGGGCCGGCTACGAGCAGTACTTC. Encoded protein: CASSLAGAGYEQYF.

V gene TRBV7-2 combines with J gene TRBJ1-4; D is unclear. Germline lookup yields CDR1 SGHTA and CDR2 FQGNSA. This CDR3 contains 16 residues. Trimming cost V 6 bases and J 0 bases, with 14 bases left between them. CDR3 sequence reads: CASRSGSSSTNEKLFF. CDR3 coding DNA: TGTGCCAGCAGATCCGGGAGCTCTTCAACTAATGAAAAACTGTTTTTT.

V is TRBV25-1 and J is TRBJ1-1, with TRBD1 as a possible D gene (5 bases). Germline values: CDR1 MGHDK, CDR2 SYGVNS. V lost 2 bases and J 1 base, leaving 14 bases between the germline ends. The CDR3 is 16 amino acids. The CDR3 here is CASSEGGARRNTEAFF. Here the CDR3 DNA reads TGTGCCAGCAGTGAAGGCGGGGCGCGGAGGAACACTGAAGCTTTCTTT.

V usage is TRBV5-6 and J usage is TRBJ2-1; TRBD2 aligns across 15 bases. CDR1 and CDR2 from the germline V gene are SGHDT and YYEEEE. The trim removed 4 bases at V and 1 base at J, leaving 6 bases unmatched. The CDR3 runs to 18 residues. The CDR3, as DNA: TGTGCCAGCAGCCCCTTCGGACTAGCGGGAGGGTCCTACAATGAGCAGTTCTTC. Protein sequence: CASSPFGLAGGSYNEQFF. Together with reference TRBV5-6 and TRBJ2-1, the CDR3 gives the full variable domain: DAGVTQSPTHLIKTRGQQVTLRCSPKSGHDTVSWYQQALGQGPQFIFQYYEEEERQRGNFPDRFSGHQFPNYSSELNVNALLLGDSALYLCASSPFGLAGGSYNEQFFGPGTRLTVL.

This clone was counted between two and nine times. The chain combines TRBV5-1 with TRBJ1-2; 12 bases match TRBD1. CDR3 length: 16 residues. Germline assignment: CDR1 SGHRS and CDR2 YFSETQ. Germline trimming cut 3 bases from V and 8 bases from J; bases unmatched to any gene: 11. The CDR3 here is CASSSPGTGGAGGYTF. In nucleotides, the CDR3 is TGCGCCAGCAGCTCACCCGGGACAGGGGGCGCGGGCGGCTACACCTTC.

The rearrangement joins TRBV7-6 to TRBJ2-2; D not resolved. V was clipped by 4 bases and J by 7 bases, with 16 bases between them. Germline assignment: CDR1 SGHVS and CDR2 FNYEAQ. This CDR3 is built from 15 residues. The CDR3: CASSSVHKKDGELFF. DNA of the CDR3: TGTGCCAGCAGCTCCGTACATAAAAAAGACGGGGAGCTGTTTTTT.

The count of this clone is one. J is TRBJ1-2 and V is TRBV27, with D tentatively TRBD1 (5 bases). The CDR3 is 14 residues long. Trimming stripped 5 bases from V and 4 bases from J, with 14 bases between. Germline CDR1 and CDR2: MNHEY and SMNVEV (reference sequence). The CDR3 reads CASSRNQGVYGYTF. The CDR3 DNA reads TGTGCCAGCAGTCGAAATCAGGGTGTCTATGGCTACACCTTC.

This sequence joins TRBV10-2 and TRBJ2-1; 12 nucleotides align to TRBD2. Germline V CDR1 and CDR2: WSHSY, SAAADI. The V segment lost 7 bases and the J segment 6 bases; nucleotides outside the gene matches: 7. CDR3 length: 15 amino acids. CDR3 sequence: CASTEGLAGPNEQFF. The DNA for the CDR3 is TGCGCCAGCACCGAGGGACTAGCGGGTCCCAATGAGCAGTTCTTC.

The chain carries TRBV6-6 and TRBJ2-7; a possible D gene is TRBD1 (6 bases). Germline loops: CDR1 MNHNY, CDR2 SVGAGI (reference sequence). The CDR3 has 14 amino acids. V lost 2 bases and J 1 base, leaving 9 bases between the germline ends. The CDR3 is CASSYGGRSYEQYF. In nucleotides, the CDR3 is TGTGCCAGCAGTTACGGGGGCAGATCCTACGAGCAGTACTTC.

The chain is built from TRBV4-2 and TRBJ2-1, with 8 nucleotides matching TRBD2. The CDR3 runs 16 residues. Germline V gene sequence: CDR1 LGHNA, CDR2 YNFKEQ. The ends lost 0 bases at V and 4 bases at J; junction bases unmatched: 5. CDR3 sequence (DNA): TGTGCCAGCAGCCAAGATCCGGGAGGGGGGTACAATGAGCAGTTCTTC. This encodes CASSQDPGGGYNEQFF.

The chain recombines TRBV14 with TRBJ2-7; 7 bases match TRBD1. The CDR3 is 15 amino acids. Germline CDR1 and CDR2: SGHDN and FVKESK. Trimming cost V 0 bases and J 4 bases; bases outside gene matches: 6. The CDR3: CASSQDFGQDYEQYF. CDR3 nucleotides: TGTGCCAGCAGCCAAGATTTTGGACAGGATTACGAGCAGTACTTC.

The chain combines TRBV18 with TRBJ2-7; a weak D match, TRBD2 (6 bases). This CDR3 has 14 residues. Deletions cut 3 bases from V and 2 bases from J, with 11 bases between. CDR1 is KGHSH, CDR2 LQKENI, per germline. CDR3 DNA: TGTGCCAGCTCACCCGGCAGGGAGGCCTACGAGCAGTACTTC. Translating it yields CASSPGREAYEQYF.

This clone was detected only a few times. This chain's CDR3 is CASSQEDRDRGYGYTF. In DNA form, the CDR3 reads TGCGCCAGCAGCCAAGAGGACCGGGACAGGGGATATGGCTACACCTTC. This chain links TRBV4-1 with TRBJ1-2; the match to TRBD1 covers 10 bases. The ends lost 0 bases at V and 5 bases at J; junction bases unmatched: 6. The CDR3 is 16 residues long. Looked up from germline, CDR1 is MGHRA and CDR2 is YSYEKL.

This chain links TRBV7-8 with TRBJ2-5, with TRBD2 as a possible D gene (6 bases). Germline assignment: CDR1 SGHVS and CDR2 FQNEAQ. Trimming removed 5 bases from V and 3 bases from J, with 19 bases in between. The CDR3 has 16 residues. The CDR3 DNA is TGTGCCAGCAGCCCGGCTTTGAATGGACTAAAAGAGACCCAGTACTTC. Translating it yields CASSPALNGLKETQYF.

The rearrangement links TRBV7-6 to TRBJ1-4; 8 nucleotides match TRBD1. Germline V gene data show CDR1 as SGHVS and CDR2 as FNYEAQ. The junction had 5 bases not matched to a gene; V was cut back by 4 bases and J by 7 bases. The CDR3 totals 14 residues. The CDR3 is CASSWTGPSEKLFF. Here the CDR3 DNA reads TGTGCCAGCAGCTGGACAGGGCCTTCTGAAAAACTGTTTTTT.

A remark on this clone: Other DNA sequences of this sample code for an identical CDR3. The chain has TRBV27 and TRBJ1-1; D might be TRBD1 (6 bases). V lost 3 bases and J lost 2, with 10 bases in between. This CDR3 has 14 amino acids. CDR1 MNHEY and CDR2 SMNVEV come from the germline V gene (reference sequence). CDR3 DNA sequence: TGTGCCAGCAGTTTCGTAGGGGGAAACACTGAAGCTTTCTTT. It translates to CASSFVGGNTEAFF.

Worth noting for this clone: The limits of the CDR3 on the DNA are not certain, so only TCRdb's listed CDR3 is given. The chain is built from TRBV27 and TRBJ2-4; TRBD1 is the table's D call, not checked against the DNA. Both ends counted, the CDR3 spans 14 residues. Germline values: CDR1 MNHEY, CDR2 SMNVEV (reference sequence). The CDR3 here is CASSSSTGMNIQYF.

V and J are TRBV5-5 and TRBJ1-2; D is ambiguous. This CDR3 region has 13 residues. In germline, CDR1 is SGHKS, CDR2 YYEKEE (reference sequence). The V end was cut by 4 bases, the J end by 7 bases, with 14 bases between. The CDR3 nucleotides read TGTGCCAGCAGCATCAGGCCCGATCTTGGCTACACCTTC. Encoded protein: CASSIRPDLGYTF.